This T cell receptor beta chain was documented in a study of T cell responses to AZD1222 COVID-19 vaccine. TCRdb's copy holds only in-frame clones and misses some; the assay was immunoSEQ multiplex PCR. This table has fewer than 150,000 clones, approximately 89% appearing once. Trimming took off 4 bases at V and 0 bases at J, with 13 bases between the two ends. Germline assignment: CDR1 SGHTA and CDR2 FQGNSA. The CDR3 spans 17 residues. This rearrangement joins TRBV7-2 to TRBJ2-6; D is ambiguous. This TCR was sampled from an adult in good health. Sequenced material: peripheral blood, taken on day 0 of AZD1222 vaccination. CDR3: CASSSTPFPSGANVLTF. CDR3 DNA sequence: TGTGCCAGCAGCTCAACCCCCTTTCCCTCTGGGGCCAACGTCCTGACTTTC.